These 28 T cell receptor beta chains were sequenced from one sample in a study of T cell responses to AZD1222 COVID-19 vaccine. TCRdb's table, derived via immunoSEQ multiplex PCR, lists solely in-frame clones and lacks some. This table holds 200,000 or so clones, approximately 95% found once. This specimen consisted of peripheral blood, obtained 28 days after the second AZD1222 dose. Receptor source: an adult who received the AZD1222 COVID-19 vaccine.

Turning to this clone: Mismatch with germline at one junction end may stem from a read error. The chain combines TRBV28 with TRBJ1-1; 10 nucleotides line up with TRBD1. The CDR3 runs 16 residues. Germline loops: CDR1 MDHEN, CDR2 SYDVKM. The CDR3 sequence is CASSFPGQGLKTEAFF. CDR3 DNA: TGTGCCAGCAGTTTCCCGGGACAGGGGCTGAAGACTGAAGCTTTCTTT.

V is TRBV29-1 and J is TRBJ2-4; no reliable D call. This CDR3 spans 14 amino acids. V lost 0 bases and J lost 0, with 6 bases in between. CDR1 and CDR2 from the germline V gene are SQVTM and ANQGSEA. CDR3 loop: CSVEDRLAKNIQYF. CDR3 in DNA: TGCAGCGTTGAAGATCGATTAGCCAAAAACATTCAGTACTTC. Based on the CDR3 plus reference TRBV29-1 and TRBJ2-4, the full variable domain is SAVISQKPSRDICQRGTSLTIQCQVDSQVTMMFWYRQQPGQSLTLIATANQGSEATYESGFVIDKFPISRPNLTFSTLTVSNMSPEDSSIYLCSVEDRLAKNIQYFGAGTRLSVL.

The CDR3 region is CASSLWKTSGNYEQYF. CDR3 DNA: TGTGCCAGCAGTTTATGGAAGACTAGCGGAAACTACGAGCAGTACTTC. The chain couples TRBV28 to TRBJ2-7; 9 bases line up with TRBD2. CDR1 and CDR2 (germline): MDHEN, SYDVKM. The CDR3 runs to 16 residues. With V trimmed by 0 bases and J by 3 bases, 6 bases remained unmatched. Complete variable domain (other parts from reference TRBV28 and TRBJ2-7): DVKVTQSSRYLVKRTGEKVFLECVQDMDHENMFWYRQDPGLGLRLIYFSYDVKMKEKGDIPEGYSVSREKKERFSLILESASTNQTSMYLCASSLWKTSGNYEQYFGPGTRLTVT.

This chain connects TRBV29-1 to TRBJ1-4, with D unclear. The CDR3 is 12 amino acids. Germline V gene lookup returns CDR1 SQVTM and CDR2 ANQGSEA. Trimming shortened V by 4 bases and J by 4 bases, and 7 bases separated the two germline ends. CDR3 sequence reads: CSVGQDNEKLFF. CDR3 in DNA: TGCAGCGTTGGGCAGGATAATGAAAAACTGTTTTTT.

This chain uses TRBV4-1 with TRBJ1-6, with a tentative D call TRBD1 (6 bases). Trimming took 2 bases from V and 2 from J, leaving 13 bases between them. The CDR3 covers 17 residues. Germline V gene lookup returns CDR1 MGHRA and CDR2 YSYEKL. Written as DNA, the CDR3 is TGCGCCAGCAGCCAAAATCGTCGGGACACCTATAATTCACCCCTCCACTTT. This translates into CASSQNRRDTYNSPLHF.

This sequence joins TRBV5-1 and TRBJ2-3, with 8 bases aligning to TRBD1. V lost 3 bases and J lost 5; bases outside the gene matches: 5. The length of the CDR3 is 14 residues. Germline CDR1 is SGHRS and CDR2 is YFSETQ. The CDR3 DNA sequence: TGCGCCAGCAGCTCCGGACAGGGCCTAGATACGCAGTATTTT. This codes for CASSSGQGLDTQYF.

Written as DNA, the CDR3 is TGTGCCAGCAGCCCATTTAACGGGATTAGCAATCAGCCCCAGCATTTT. Translated: CASSPFNGISNQPQHF. The genes are TRBV7-9 and TRBJ1-5; D call uncertain. Germline loops: CDR1 SEHNR, CDR2 FQNEAQ (reference sequence). The V end was cut by 5 bases, the J end by 0 bases, with 14 bases between. The CDR3 is made up of 16 amino acids.

The rearrangement links TRBV19 to TRBJ1-5, with D possibly being TRBD1 (5 bases). Germline CDR1 is LNHDA and CDR2 is SQIVND (reference sequence). The CDR3 length is 15 residues. V lost 2 bases to trimming and J lost 7 bases, with 15 bases between them. The DNA for the CDR3 is TGTGCCAGTAGTATACGAGCAGGGAGATTCCAGCCCCAGCATTTT. Amino acid sequence: CASSIRAGRFQPQHF.

The chain joins TRBV2 to TRBJ1-2; a possible D gene is TRBD1 (6 bases). The ends were cut back, 6 bases at V and 4 bases at J, with 15 bases in the middle. Germline-derived CDR1 and CDR2 are SNHLY and FYNNEI. The length of the CDR3 is 14 residues. The CDR3 protein is CASRGADRAYGYTF. The DNA of the CDR3 is TGTGCCAGCAGGGGGGCAGATCGGGCCTATGGCTACACCTTC.

The chain links TRBV2 to TRBJ1-3; 8 bases align to TRBD1. V shed 6 bases, J shed 4 bases, and the junction held 8 bases outside the gene matches. The CDR3 covers 15 residues. Per the germline V gene, CDR1 is SNHLY and CDR2 is FYNNEI. CDR3 protein: CASSPQGAMGNTIYF. The CDR3, as DNA: TGTGCCAGCAGCCCCCAGGGGGCGATGGGAAACACCATATATTTT.

This clone was recorded only once. This sequence joins TRBV15 and TRBJ1-1; D gene ambiguous. The V end lost 1 base, the J end lost 5 bases, and 11 bases lay between the germline ends. Per germline, CDR1 LNHNV and CDR2 YYDKDF (reference sequence). This CDR3 has 14 residues. The CDR3 reads CATSRALSVTEAFF. The CDR3 DNA sequence: TGTGCCACCAGCAGAGCCCTGTCGGTTACTGAAGCTTTCTTT. The full variable domain, completed using reference TRBV15 and TRBJ1-1, is DAMVIQNPRYQVTQFGKPVTLSCSQTLNHNVMYWYQQKSSQAPKLLFHYYDKDFNNEADTPDNFQSRRPNTSFCFLDIRSPGLGDTAMYLCATSRALSVTEAFFGQGTRLTVV.

The V and J genes are TRBV3-1 (or the pseudogene TRBV3-2) and TRBJ2-7; tentative D call: TRBD2 (6 bases). Looked up from germline, CDR1 is LGHDT and CDR2 is YNNKEL (reference sequence). This CDR3 spans 14 amino acids. V gave up 1 base and J gave up 6 bases, with 13 bases separating them. DNA for the CDR3: TGTGCCAGCAGCCAAGGGGCTAGCGCCGGCGAGCAGTACTTC. Its protein is CASSQGASAGEQYF.

This chain connects TRBV5-4 to TRBJ1-5, with TRBD1 matching over 10 bases. The germline gives CDR1 SGHNT, CDR2 YYREEE (reference sequence). This CDR3 has 16 amino acids. Losses at the gene ends were 0 bases for V and 10 bases for J; bases not matched to a gene: 10. CDR3 coding DNA: TGTGCCAGCAGCTTGGGAGGACAGGGGGTTATAACACCCCAGCATTTT. Its translation is CASSLGGQGVITPQHF.

The rearrangement joins TRBV28 to TRBJ1-6; 7 nucleotides line up with TRBD1. Germline V lookup: CDR1 MDHEN, CDR2 SYDVKM. Trimming took 7 bases from V and 8 from J; bases not matched to a gene: 8. The CDR3 contains 14 residues. This CDR3 reads CASTPGTAYSPLHF. As DNA, the CDR3 is TGTGCCAGCACCCCCGGGACAGCCTATTCACCCCTCCACTTT.

The rearrangement uses TRBV7-8 and TRBJ2-7, with a tentative D call TRBD2 (7 bases). The V end was cut by 5 bases, the J end by 2 bases, with 13 bases between. Germline V gene lookup returns CDR1 SGHVS and CDR2 FQNEAQ. This CDR3 is built from 14 residues. CDR3 region: CASSRGGGPYEQYF. DNA for the CDR3: TGTGCCAGCAGCAGAGGGGGGGGCCCCTACGAGCAGTACTTC.

The chain uses TRBV7-8 and TRBJ2-7; 7 positions match TRBD2. Per the germline V gene, CDR1 is SGHVS and CDR2 is FQNEAQ. Trimming removed 9 bases from V and 7 bases from J; junction bases left unmatched: 12. This CDR3 comprises 13 residues. The CDR3 DNA sequence: TGTGCCAGTTGCGCCGGGCGGGGAGGGGAGCAGTACTTC. Its translation is CASCAGRGGEQYF.

This chain uses TRBV7-9 with TRBJ1-2; TRBD1 matches 7 bases. This CDR3 comprises 18 residues. V was pared by 1 base and J by 1 base, with 12 bases of the junction left unmatched. Germline V gives CDR1 SEHNR, CDR2 FQNEAQ (reference sequence). As DNA, the CDR3 is TGTGCCAGCAGCTTAGGTCGAAAACGGACAGGAGATAACTATGGCTACACCTTC. Translation gives CASSLGRKRTGDNYGYTF.

This chain connects TRBV7-8 to TRBJ2-3; 14 positions agree with TRBD2. Germline loops: CDR1 SGHVS, CDR2 FQNEAQ. V dropped 3 bases and J dropped 6; count of bases not matched to a gene: 5. There are 16 residues in the CDR3. The CDR3 spells CASSLTSGGAADTQYF. In nucleotides, the CDR3 is TGTGCCAGCAGCTTGACTAGCGGGGGGGCCGCGGATACGCAGTATTTT.

Points on this clone: Sequence at one end of the junction differs from germline and may be a read error. The rearrangement links TRBV28 to TRBJ2-2; tentatively, D is TRBD2 (6 bases). CDR3 length: 16 residues. Germline V CDR1 and CDR2: MDHEN, SYDVKM. The CDR3 nucleotides read TGTGCCAGCAGTCGTTTACTAGCTGGAAACACCGGGGAGCTGGTTTTT. Translation: CASSRLLAGNTGELVF.

The chain is built from TRBV11-2 and TRBJ1-1, with D uncertain. Germline V CDR1 and CDR2: SGHAT, FQNNGV. Trimming pared 1 base from V and 0 bases from J, leaving 15 bases between. The CDR3 is made up of 17 amino acids. This CDR3 is CASSLVRGSFMNTEAFF. CDR3 DNA: TGTGCCAGCAGCTTAGTCCGCGGCAGCTTCATGAACACTGAAGCTTTCTTT.

V gene TRBV7-9 combines with J gene TRBJ1-1; tentatively, D is TRBD1 (5 bases). The CDR3 sequence is 14 residues long. CDR1 SEHNR and CDR2 FQNEAQ come from the germline V gene (reference sequence). The ends were cut back, 8 bases at V and 5 bases at J, with 18 bases in the middle. CDR3 sequence (DNA): TGTGCCAGCTGTCCGGGAGGGGCGTTTACTGAAGCTTTCTTT. It translates to CASCPGGAFTEAFF.

The rearrangement uses TRBV7-2 and TRBJ1-2, with D uncertain. The CDR3 has 15 amino acids. Germline V gene data show CDR1 as SGHTA and CDR2 as FQGNSA. Trimming removed 7 bases at V and 7 bases at J, with 22 bases between. CDR3 DNA sequence: TGTGCCAGCACCTCTCGGGGAGTTGGGGTGGGTGGCTACACCTTC. Amino acid sequence: CASTSRGVGVGGYTF.

This clone has a handful of counts. The chain is built from TRBV7-9 and TRBJ2-5; 8 bases fit TRBD1. CDR1 is SEHNR and CDR2 is FQNEAQ in the germline V gene (reference sequence). This CDR3 has 14 residues. Trimming cost V 3 bases and J 7 bases; bases outside gene matches: 7. The CDR3, as DNA: TGTGCCAGCAGCTTGGGACAGGCTATAGGGACCCAGTACTTC. Its translation is CASSLGQAIGTQYF.

V is TRBV6-5 and J is TRBJ1-2; TRBD1 aligns across 7 bases. This CDR3 contains 14 residues. CDR1 is MNHEY and CDR2 is SVGAGI in the germline V gene. Germline trimming cut 2 bases from V and 5 bases from J; bases unmatched to any gene: 5. The CDR3 DNA sequence: TGTGCCAGCAGTTACCAAGGGACAGCTTATGGCTACACCTTC. Amino acid sequence: CASSYQGTAYGYTF.

The V call is TRBV9, the J call TRBJ1-3; D is perhaps TRBD1 (5 bases). The ends were cut back, 1 base at V and 7 bases at J, with 18 bases in the middle. This CDR3 is built from 16 residues. CDR1 is SGDLS and CDR2 is YYNGEE in the germline V gene. In DNA, the CDR3 is TGTGCCAGCAGCGTATATGCGAGCGGGGGGATGAACACCATATATTTT. This gives the protein CASSVYASGGMNTIYF.

Points on this clone: At one end the junction does not follow the germline gene, possibly because of a read error. V usage is TRBV7-3 and J usage is TRBJ2-5; D perhaps matches TRBD2 (5 bases). The V gene's germline CDR1 is SGHTA and CDR2 FQGTGA. The CDR3 has 15 residues. DNA for the CDR3: TGTGCCAGCAGCCTAACATCGGGGTCGGGAGAGACCCAGTACTTC. It encodes CASSLTSGSGETQYF.

The chain combines TRBV5-1 with TRBJ1-4; the D gene is possibly TRBD1 (5 bases). CDR1 SGHRS and CDR2 YFSETQ come from the germline V gene. The CDR3 extends over 16 amino acids. Trimming stripped 4 bases from V and 0 bases from J, with 13 bases between. The CDR3 coding sequence is TGCGCCAGCAGCCCGGACACTGCTCCAACTAATGAAAAACTGTTTTTT. Translated, it gives CASSPDTAPTNEKLFF.

This clone came up a few times. The chain recombines TRBV30 with TRBJ1-1, with 10 bases aligning to TRBD1. This CDR3 spans 12 amino acids. V gave up 2 bases and J gave up 10 bases; unmatched junction bases: 4. Looked up from germline, CDR1 is GTSNPN and CDR2 is SVGIG (reference sequence). The CDR3 reads CAWSLTGGAAFF. For the CDR3, the DNA is TGTGCCTGGAGTCTGACAGGGGGCGCAGCTTTCTTT. Looking up the rest from reference TRBV30 and TRBJ1-1 gives the full variable domain: SQTIHQWPATLVQPVGSPLSLECTVEGTSNPNLYWYRQAAGRGLQLLFYSVGIGQISSEVPQNLSASRPQDRQFILSSKKLLLSDSGFYLCAWSLTGGAAFFGQGTRLTVV.